Given below is one T cell receptor beta chain in context. The CDR3 loop spans 12 amino acids. Trimming removed 10 bases from V and 7 bases from J; junction bases left unmatched: 9. Germline V lookup: CDR1 MDHEN, CDR2 SYDVKM. TCRdb's table, derived via immunoSEQ multiplex PCR, lists solely in-frame clones and lacks some. The sample yields some 350,000 clones, 85% to 90% seen once. The data originate from a study of blood T cell repertoires in COVID-19. Participants were aged roughly 18 to 89 years from 24 US areas. The sequenced material came from PBMCs or T cells enriched from blood (not recorded which). The TCR sequence derives from a young man who had recovered from COVID-19. V gene TRBV28 combines with J gene TRBJ1-2, with 7 bases fitting TRBD1. In DNA form, the CDR3 reads TGTGCCACCACTACGGCAGGGGGTGGCTACACCTTC. Its protein is CATTTAGGGYTF.